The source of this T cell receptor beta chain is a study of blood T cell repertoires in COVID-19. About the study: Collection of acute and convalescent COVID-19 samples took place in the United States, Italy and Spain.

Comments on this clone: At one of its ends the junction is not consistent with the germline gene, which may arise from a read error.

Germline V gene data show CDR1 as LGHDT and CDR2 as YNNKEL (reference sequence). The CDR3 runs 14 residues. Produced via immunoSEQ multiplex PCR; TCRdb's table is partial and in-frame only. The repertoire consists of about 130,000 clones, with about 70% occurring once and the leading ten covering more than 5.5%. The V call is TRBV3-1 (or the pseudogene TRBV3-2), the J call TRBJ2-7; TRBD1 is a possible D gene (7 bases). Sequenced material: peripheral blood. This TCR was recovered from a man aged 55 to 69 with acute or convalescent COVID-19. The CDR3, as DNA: TGTGCCAGCAGCCAAGGCGGGTCAGGGGGGCGTAAGGACTTC. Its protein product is CASSQGGSGGRKDF.